This TCR beta chain was found in a study of PD-L1 blockade in urothelial cancer. On the study more broadly: Prior chemotherapy ranged from 0 to 3 regimens per patient. The analyses of blood took place 3 weeks (second dose) and 6 weeks after treatment start. T cells were recovered from blood samples at a median of 141,255.

CDR3 length: 17 amino acids. The ends lost 5 bases at V and 4 bases at J; junction bases unmatched: 13. CDR1 is MNHEY and CDR2 is SMNVEV in the germline V gene (reference sequence). Assay: immunoSEQ multiplex PCR; the TCRdb copy retains only in-frame clones and omits some. The sample lists about 110,000 clones; around 82% were seen once. Sample numbers ranged from 1 to 8 per patient, encompassing pretreatment and on-treatment collections. The sequences come from PBMCs, collected around atezolizumab (anti-PD-L1) treatment. The clonotype was recovered from a man aged 50 to 59 with urothelial cancer. The chain joins TRBV27 to TRBJ2-5, with 10 bases aligning to TRBD2. CDR3 sequence (DNA): TGTGCCAGCAGTCCGCCCCTTCTAGCGGGAGCCACAGAGACCCAGTACTTC. It encodes CASSPPLLAGATETQYF.